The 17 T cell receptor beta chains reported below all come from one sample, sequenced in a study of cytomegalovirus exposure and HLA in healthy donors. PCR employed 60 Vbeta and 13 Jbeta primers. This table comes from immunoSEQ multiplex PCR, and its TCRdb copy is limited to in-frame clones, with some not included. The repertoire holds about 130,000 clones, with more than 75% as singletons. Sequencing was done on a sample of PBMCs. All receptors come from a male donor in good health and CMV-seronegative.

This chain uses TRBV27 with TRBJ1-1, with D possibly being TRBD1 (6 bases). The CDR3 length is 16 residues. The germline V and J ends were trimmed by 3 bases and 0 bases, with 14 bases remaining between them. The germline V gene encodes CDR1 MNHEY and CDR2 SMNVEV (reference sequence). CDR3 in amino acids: CASSFRRTEVNTEAFF. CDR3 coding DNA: TGTGCCAGCAGTTTCCGCCGGACAGAGGTGAACACTGAAGCTTTCTTT.

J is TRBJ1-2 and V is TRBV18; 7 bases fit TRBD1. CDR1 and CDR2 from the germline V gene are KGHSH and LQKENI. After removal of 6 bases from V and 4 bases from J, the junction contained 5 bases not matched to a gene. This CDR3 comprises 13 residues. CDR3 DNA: TGTGCCAGCTCCGGACAGGCGGTCTATGGCTACACCTTC. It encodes CASSGQAVYGYTF.

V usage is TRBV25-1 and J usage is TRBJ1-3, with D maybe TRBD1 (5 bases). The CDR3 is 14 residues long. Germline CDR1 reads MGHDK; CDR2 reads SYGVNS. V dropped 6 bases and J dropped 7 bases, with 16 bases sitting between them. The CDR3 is CASSLSRSGNTIYF. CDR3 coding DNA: TGTGCCAGCAGCTTATCTCGGTCAGGGAACACCATATATTTT.

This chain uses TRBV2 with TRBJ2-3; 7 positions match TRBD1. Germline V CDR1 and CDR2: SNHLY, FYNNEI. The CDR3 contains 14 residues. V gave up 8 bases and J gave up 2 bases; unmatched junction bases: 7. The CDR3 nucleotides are TGTGCCAGCGCTCGGACAGGAGACACAGATACGCAGTATTTT. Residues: CASARTGDTDTQYF.

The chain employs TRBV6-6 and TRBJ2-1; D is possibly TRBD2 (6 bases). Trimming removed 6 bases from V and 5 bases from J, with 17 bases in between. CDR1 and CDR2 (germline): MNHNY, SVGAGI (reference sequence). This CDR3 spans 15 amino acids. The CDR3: CASSRTNPENNEQFF. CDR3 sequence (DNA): TGTGCCAGCAGCCGGACTAATCCCGAAAACAATGAGCAGTTCTTC.

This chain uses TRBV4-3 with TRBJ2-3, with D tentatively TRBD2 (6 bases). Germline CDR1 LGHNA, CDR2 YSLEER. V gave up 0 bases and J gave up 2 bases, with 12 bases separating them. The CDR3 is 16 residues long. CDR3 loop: CASSQERWTNTDTQYF. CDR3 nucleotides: TGCGCCAGCAGCCAAGAACGGTGGACTAACACAGATACGCAGTATTTT.

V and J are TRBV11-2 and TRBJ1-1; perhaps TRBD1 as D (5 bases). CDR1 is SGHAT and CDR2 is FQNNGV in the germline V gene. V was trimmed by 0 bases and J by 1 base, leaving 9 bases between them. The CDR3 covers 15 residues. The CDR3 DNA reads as TGTGCCAGCAGCTTAGAGCCAGGGCCGAACACTGAAGCTTTCTTT. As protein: CASSLEPGPNTEAFF.

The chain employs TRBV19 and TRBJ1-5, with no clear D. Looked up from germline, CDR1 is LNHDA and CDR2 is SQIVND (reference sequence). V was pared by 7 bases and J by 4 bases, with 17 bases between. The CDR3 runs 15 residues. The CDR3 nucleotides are TGTGCCAGTACCCCTAGGTCCCAGCAAAATCAGCCCCAGCATTTT. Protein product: CASTPRSQQNQPQHF.

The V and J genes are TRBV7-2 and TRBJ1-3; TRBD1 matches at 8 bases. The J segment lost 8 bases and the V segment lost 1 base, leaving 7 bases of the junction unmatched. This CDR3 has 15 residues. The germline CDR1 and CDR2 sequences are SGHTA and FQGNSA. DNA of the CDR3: TGTGCCAGCAGCTTAGTTGCAGGGGGCCTAGACACCATATATTTT. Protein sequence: CASSLVAGGLDTIYF.

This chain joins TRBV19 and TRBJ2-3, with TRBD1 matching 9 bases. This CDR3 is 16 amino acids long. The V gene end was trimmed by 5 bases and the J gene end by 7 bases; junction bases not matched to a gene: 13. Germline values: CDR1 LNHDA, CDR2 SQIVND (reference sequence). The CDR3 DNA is TGTGCCAGTAGTTCTACCGGGACAGGGACTCTAAATACGCAGTATTTT. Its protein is CASSSTGTGTLNTQYF.

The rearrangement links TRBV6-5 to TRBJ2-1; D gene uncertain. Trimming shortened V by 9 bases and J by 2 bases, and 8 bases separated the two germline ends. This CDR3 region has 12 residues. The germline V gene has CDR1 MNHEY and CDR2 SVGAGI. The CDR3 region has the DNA TGTGCCAGTCTAGACCCCTACAATGAGCAGTTCTTC. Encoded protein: CASLDPYNEQFF.

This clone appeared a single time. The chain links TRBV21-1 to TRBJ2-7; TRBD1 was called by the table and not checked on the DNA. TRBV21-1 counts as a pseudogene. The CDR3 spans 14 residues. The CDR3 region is CASSVRDSSYEQYF. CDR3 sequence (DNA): TGTGCCAGCAGCGTCCGGGACAGTTCCTACGAGCAGTACTTC.

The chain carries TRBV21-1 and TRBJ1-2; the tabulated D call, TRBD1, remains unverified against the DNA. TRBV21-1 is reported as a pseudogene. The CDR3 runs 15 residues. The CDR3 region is CASRDSTGPEDGYTF. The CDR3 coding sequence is TGTGCCAGCAGAGACTCCACAGGGCCGGAGGATGGCTACACCTTC.

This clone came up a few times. The CDR3 DNA is TGCGCCAGCAGCCCCGACGGACTCACTTACGAGCAGTACTTC. Translating gives CASSPDGLTYEQYF. The V gene is TRBV4-1, the J gene TRBJ2-7, with D possibly TRBD2 on 5 matching bases. The CDR3 runs 14 residues. Germline V gene lookup returns CDR1 MGHRA and CDR2 YSYEKL. Deletions cut 4 bases from V and 4 bases from J, with 14 bases between.

CDR3 DNA sequence: TGTGCCAGCACCCGAGGTGGGGCGAGGAACACTGAAGCTTTCTTT. This gives the protein CASTRGGARNTEAFF. The chain is built from TRBV7-9 and TRBJ1-1, with D perhaps matching TRBD1 (5 bases). The CDR3 length is 15 residues. Germline loops: CDR1 SEHNR, CDR2 FQNEAQ (reference sequence). Trimming took off 7 bases at V and 1 base at J, with 16 bases between the two ends.

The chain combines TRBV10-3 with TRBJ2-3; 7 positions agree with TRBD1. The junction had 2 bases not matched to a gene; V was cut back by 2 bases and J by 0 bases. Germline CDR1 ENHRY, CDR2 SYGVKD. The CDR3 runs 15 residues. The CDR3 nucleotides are TGTGCCATCAGTGAGGACAGGGCTAGCACAGATACGCAGTATTTT. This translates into CAISEDRASTDTQYF.

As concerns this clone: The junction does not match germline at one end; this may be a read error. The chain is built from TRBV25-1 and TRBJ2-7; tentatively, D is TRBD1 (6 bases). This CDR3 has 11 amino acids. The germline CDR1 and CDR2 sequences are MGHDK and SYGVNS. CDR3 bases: TGTGCCAGCAGTGAAGGTCTGGGGGCCCACTTC. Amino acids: CASSEGLGAHF.